The clone carrying this T cell receptor (beta chain) occurred once. Mouse gene names and germline throughout. The read ends 1 residue shy of where the CDR3 ends; the end is completed using the germline J gene. This sample is drawn from a study of tissue T cells after allogeneic stem cell transplantation. Sequenced by immunoSEQ multiplex PCR; TCRdb stores in-frame clones only, minus some. Of 20,000 to 25,000 clones detected, 69% appear once; the ten largest clones hold less than 0.5%. Trimming cost V 0 bases and J 7 bases, with 14 bases left between them. Germline assignment: CDR1 GFQATS and CDR2 STVNSAI. The CDR3 contains 14 residues.

The sample was blood. This receptor was obtained from a female BALB/c mouse in good health. Strain haplotype (MHC): H2-d. This chain connects TRBV20 to TRBJ2-4; either TRBD1 or TRBD2 may fit D (6 bases each). CDR3 DNA, as far as it was read: TGTGGTGCTAGGGATCGATGGGGGCAGGACACCTTGTAC. It is translated as CGARDRWGQDTLY. The whole CDR3 reads CGARDRWGQDTLYF.